This T cell receptor beta chain appears in the sequencing data of a study of vaccination and CD4 T cells after COVID-19. Study-wide background: The study drew post-COVID samples a median around 92 days after diagnosis (range 35 to 161).

About this clonotype: What it recognizes is unknown.

Time point specified: late sampling 161 to 241 days after vaccination in three convalescent patients. The treatment was: 10-day PBMC culture with coronavirus spike peptide pools or control peptides (ViraFEST assay). Following expansion of antigen-specific T cells with peptide pools, ViraFEST then sequenced TCRs. Cultured CD4+ T cell DNA was sequenced using the Oncomine TCR Beta short-read assay. Researchers extracted genomic DNA from CD4+ T cells that had been cultured. TCRdb independently ran MiXCR on the PCR reads; one entry per CDR3 protein. Altogether 18,000 or so distinct CDR3 sequences are present, roughly 49% being singletons, with the ten largest covering about 20%. The CDR3 totals 14 residues. V shed 5 bases and J 4 bases; nucleotides not matched to a gene: 6.

This rearrangement joins TRBV12-3 or TRBV12-4 to TRBJ1-2; 8 nucleotides align to TRBD1. This receptor was taken from a human donor who had recovered from COVID-19. The sample was CD4+ T cells from blood, cultured in vitro, taken about 7 months after SARS-CoV-2 vaccination. CDR3 nucleotides: TGTGCCAGCAGTCCAAAGACAGGGGCCTATGGCTACACCTTC. This codes for CASSPKTGAYGYTF.